The 24 T cell receptor beta chains reported below all come from one sample, sequenced in a study of shared clonotypes between healthy human individuals. Method: immunoSEQ multiplex PCR; TCRdb's copy keeps in-frame clones and lacks some. The sample contains more than 450,000 clones, 75% to 85% of which appear only once. Sequencing was performed on PBMCs. Every receptor here comes from a woman aged 40 to 49 in good health. Some clones in this sample may be carry-over from other donors' samples.

V is TRBV18 and J is TRBJ2-5; D unclear. The germline V gene encodes CDR1 KGHSH and CDR2 LQKENI. The CDR3 length is 15 residues. V lost 1 base to trimming and J lost 4 bases, with 13 bases between them. CDR3 nucleotide sequence: TGTGCCAGCTCACCACAGGCCACGGGCGGAGAGACCCAGTACTTC. Amino acids: CASSPQATGGETQYF.

About this clone itself: Other DNA sequences in the same sample also yield this CDR3. The chain is built from TRBV18 and TRBJ1-5; D not certain. Trimming stripped 6 bases from V and 0 bases from J, with 9 bases between. The length of the CDR3 is 14 residues. From germline, CDR1 is KGHSH and CDR2 LQKENI. The CDR3 DNA sequence: TGTGCCAGCTCGCCTACCGATAGCAATCAGCCCCAGCATTTT. Its protein product is CASSPTDSNQPQHF.

This clone was detected many times. The rearrangement joins TRBV5-1 to TRBJ2-1; 11 bases map to TRBD2. Germline loops: CDR1 SGHRS, CDR2 YFSETQ. CDR3 length: 14 amino acids. Germline trimming cut 7 bases from V and 5 bases from J; bases unmatched to any gene: 5. Here the CDR3 DNA reads TGCGCCAGCTCGACTAGCGGGAAGGACAATGAGCAGTTCTTC. Its translation: CASSTSGKDNEQFF.

This clone occurred once. The chain combines TRBV15 with TRBJ1-4; the match to TRBD1 covers 7 bases. After removal of 0 bases from V and 8 bases from J, the junction contained 3 bases not matched to a gene. The CDR3 contains 14 residues. Per the germline V gene, CDR1 is LNHNV and CDR2 is YYDKDF (reference sequence). This CDR3 reads CATSRDAGQEKLFF. The CDR3 DNA sequence: TGTGCCACCAGCAGAGATGCGGGACAGGAAAAACTGTTTTTT.

The chain uses TRBV10-3 and TRBJ2-1, with 7 nucleotides matching TRBD2. This CDR3 comprises 14 residues. The germline V gene has CDR1 ENHRY and CDR2 SYGVKD. Losses at the gene ends were 10 bases for V and 7 bases for J; bases not matched to a gene: 13. The CDR3 spells CATDSGGRINEQFF. CDR3 nucleotides: TGTGCCACTGATTCGGGGGGACGGATTAATGAGCAGTTCTTC.

This clone was observed a handful of times. This chain uses TRBV11-2 with TRBJ1-2; D call uncertain. Trimming removed 6 bases at V and 4 bases at J, with 9 bases between. The germline CDR1 and CDR2 sequences are SGHAT and FQNNGV. The CDR3 covers 12 residues. The DNA for the CDR3 is TGTGCCAGCAGAAGTCTAACCTATGGCTACACCTTC. Protein product: CASRSLTYGYTF.

This clone was observed many times. This rearrangement joins TRBV5-6 to TRBJ2-1, with D possibly TRBD2 on 5 matching bases. This CDR3 contains 13 residues. Germline values: CDR1 SGHDT, CDR2 YYEEEE. The V end lost 4 bases, the J end lost 3 bases, and 8 bases lay between the germline ends. CDR3 DNA sequence: TGTGCCAGCAGCGGACTTCTCTACAATGAGCAGTTCTTC. It specifies CASSGLLYNEQFF.

At least ten counts were recorded for this clone. The chain combines TRBV7-2 with TRBJ2-1, with 10 bases aligning to TRBD2. The CDR3 covers 15 residues. J lost 4 bases, V lost 6 bases, and 6 bases had no gene match. CDR1 is SGHTA, CDR2 FQGNSA, per germline. The CDR3 is CASRAGTSEYNEQFF. Written as DNA, the CDR3 is TGTGCCAGCAGAGCGGGGACTAGCGAATACAATGAGCAGTTCTTC.

There are a few counts of this clone. The chain carries TRBV25-1 and TRBJ2-7; possibly TRBD2 for D (5 bases). The CDR3 has 13 residues. Germline V gene data show CDR1 as MGHDK and CDR2 as SYGVNS. The germline V and J ends were trimmed by 6 bases and 1 base, with 10 bases remaining between them. In DNA form, the CDR3 reads TGTGCCAGCAGCCCCGGGGATTCCTACGAGCAGTACTTC. Translating gives CASSPGDSYEQYF.

This clone was detected only once. The CDR3 DNA sequence: TGTGCCAGCAGTTTAATCGAGGGTACGCAGTATTTT. Translating it yields CASSLIEGTQYF. V usage is TRBV28 and J usage is TRBJ2-3, with TRBD2 as a possible D gene (5 bases). The CDR3 loop spans 12 amino acids. Looked up from germline, CDR1 is MDHEN and CDR2 is SYDVKM. V was clipped by 2 bases and J by 8 bases, with 8 bases between them.

The chain couples TRBV7-9 to TRBJ2-1; D is perhaps TRBD1 (6 bases). Germline V gene lookup returns CDR1 SEHNR and CDR2 FQNEAQ (reference sequence). There are 14 residues in the CDR3. Trimming cost V 4 bases and J 4 bases, with 11 bases left between them. CDR3 sequence: CASSSNRAYNEQFF. Written as DNA, the CDR3 is TGTGCCAGCAGCTCTAACAGGGCATACAATGAGCAGTTCTTC.

The gene calls are TRBV18 and TRBJ2-2, with TRBD1 matching 7 bases. The V and J ends lost 2 bases and 0 bases, in that order; junction bases with no gene match: 3. The CDR3 runs 16 residues. The germline CDR1 and CDR2 sequences are KGHSH and LQKENI. CDR3 nucleotides: TGTGCCAGCTCACCAAGACAGGGTTCGAACACCGGGGAGCTGTTTTTT. It translates to CASSPRQGSNTGELFF.

J is TRBJ2-7 and V is TRBV15; D possibly matches TRBD1 or TRBD2 (5 bases each). The CDR3 sequence is 16 residues long. Germline CDR1 is LNHNV and CDR2 is YYDKDF (reference sequence). V lost 1 base, J lost 3 bases, and 16 bases lay in between. The CDR3 region is CATSRVRGLTDYEQYF. Written as DNA, the CDR3 is TGTGCCACCAGCAGAGTGAGGGGTTTGACCGACTACGAGCAGTACTTC.

The rearrangement links TRBV15 to TRBJ2-3, with TRBD1 matching 9 bases. This CDR3 has 19 amino acids. Trimming at V came to 2 bases and at J to 0 bases, leaving 12 bases not matched to a gene. Looked up from germline, CDR1 is LNHNV and CDR2 is YYDKDF (reference sequence). CDR3 DNA sequence: TGTGCCACCAGCAGACTCCGGGACAGGGACATACCTAGCACAGATACGCAGTATTTT. As protein: CATSRLRDRDIPSTDTQYF.

Details on this clone: Within the sample, other DNA sequences also encode this same CDR3. V gene TRBV19 combines with J gene TRBJ2-1; D remains unclear. The germline V and J ends were trimmed by 3 bases and 7 bases, with 7 bases remaining between them. The germline CDR1 and CDR2 sequences are LNHDA and SQIVND (reference sequence). CDR3 length: 12 residues. CDR3 residues: CASSIRVNEQFF. In nucleotides, the CDR3 is TGTGCCAGTAGTATCCGGGTAAATGAGCAGTTCTTC.

The chain links TRBV5-6 to TRBJ2-5, with 11 positions matching TRBD1. Germline V CDR1 and CDR2: SGHDT, YYEEEE. V shed 4 bases, J shed 4 bases, and the junction held 3 bases outside the gene matches. The CDR3 is made up of 14 amino acids. CDR3 sequence (DNA): TGTGCCAGCAGCCGGGACAGGGGGTTAGAGACCCAGTACTTC. It translates to CASSRDRGLETQYF.

This sequence joins TRBV18 and TRBJ1-1; 7 bases map to TRBD1. This CDR3 is built from 13 residues. The V gene's germline CDR1 is KGHSH and CDR2 LQKENI. V trimming: 6 bases; J trimming: 4 bases; junction bases outside the gene matches: 5. As DNA, the CDR3 is TGTGCCAGCTCCGAGTCAGGGGGCACTGAAGCTTTCTTT. Residues: CASSESGGTEAFF. The full variable domain, in which reference TRBV18 and TRBJ1-1 provide the parts outside the CDR3, is NAGVMQNPRHLVRRRGQEARLRCSPMKGHSHVYWYRQLPEEGLKFMVYLQKENIIDESGMPKERFSAEFPKEGPSILRIQQVVRGDSAAYFCASSESGGTEAFFGQGTRLTVV.

Worth noting for this clone: The same CDR3 arises from other DNA sequences in this sample as well. This chain joins TRBV27 and TRBJ2-1; D is possibly TRBD2 (5 bases). The CDR3 extends over 13 amino acids. The V gene lost 2 bases and the J gene lost 4 bases, with 6 bases spanning the gap. Germline lookup yields CDR1 MNHEY and CDR2 SMNVEV (reference sequence). As DNA, the CDR3 is TGTGCCAGCAGTTTAACGGGGTACAATGAGCAGTTCTTC. This sequence encodes CASSLTGYNEQFF.

The chain uses TRBV10-3 and TRBJ2-7, with a possible D match to TRBD2 (6 bases). V lost 6 bases and J lost 5, with 20 bases in between. Germline V gene data show CDR1 as ENHRY and CDR2 as SYGVKD. This CDR3 contains 15 residues. The CDR3 sequence is CAISGLGGSPDEQYF. CDR3 nucleotide sequence: TGTGCCATCAGCGGGCTTGGGGGGTCCCCTGACGAGCAGTACTTC.

The CDR3 DNA reads TGTGCCTGGAGTTTTGTTGGGACCCAGTACTTC. Protein product: CAWSFVGTQYF. This chain connects TRBV30 to TRBJ2-5, with D uncertain. The CDR3 contains 11 residues. Germline V lookup: CDR1 GTSNPN, CDR2 SVGIG (reference sequence). V was shortened by 2 bases and J by 7 bases, with 8 bases between the two germline ends.

This clone occurred once. J is TRBJ2-3 and V is TRBV19, with D hard to call. V was shortened by 7 bases and J by 8 bases, with 25 bases between the two germline ends. Germline assignment: CDR1 LNHDA and CDR2 SQIVND (reference sequence). The CDR3 covers 16 residues. CDR3 sequence: CASTPSRTFWVGTQYF. The CDR3 DNA reads TGTGCCAGTACCCCGTCCAGGACCTTCTGGGTTGGTACGCAGTATTTT.

This chain connects TRBV7-2 to TRBJ1-5, with D possibly matching TRBD1 (5 bases). The CDR3 runs to 12 residues. CDR1 and CDR2 (germline): SGHTA, FQGNSA. Deletions cut 0 bases from V and 11 bases from J, with 8 bases between. In DNA, the CDR3 is TGTGCCAGCAGCTTAGCCGGGGGGGCCCAGCATTTT. This encodes CASSLAGGAQHF.

This clone appeared a few times. The rearrangement joins TRBV29-1 to TRBJ1-1; no reliable D call. The CDR3 loop spans 13 amino acids. The V gene's germline CDR1 is SQVTM and CDR2 ANQGSEA. The V and J ends lost 7 bases and 2 bases respectively, with 14 bases between them. The CDR3 coding sequence is TGCAGCGGTCGACTCCGGGGAAACACTGAAGCTTTCTTT. The encoded protein is CSGRLRGNTEAFF.

This chain uses TRBV27 with TRBJ1-6; the D is unclear. The germline gives CDR1 MNHEY, CDR2 SMNVEV (reference sequence). Trimming removed 2 bases at V and 4 bases at J, with 6 bases between. The CDR3 covers 14 residues. The DNA for the CDR3 is TGTGCCAGCAGTTTAGCTCCGTATAATTCACCCCTCCACTTT. It codes for CASSLAPYNSPLHF.